This TCR beta chain was found in a study of shared clonotypes between healthy human individuals. Study information: For every donor, three CD4 naive, three CD4 memory, two CD8 naive and one CD8 memory plates were used. Study-level results: As a rule, naive subsets had a larger estimated richness than memory subsets.

Investigators divided CD4+ cells into CD45RA+ naive and CD45RA-negative memory subsets. This table comes from immunoSEQ multiplex PCR, and its TCRdb copy is limited to in-frame clones, with some not included. Altogether some 500,000 clones are present, roughly 95% being singletons, with the ten largest covering approximately 0.067%. Germline CDR1 and CDR2: SGDLS and YYNGEE. V shed 3 bases and J 2 bases; nucleotides not matched to a gene: 1. This CDR3 comprises 13 residues. This clone is a singleton in its sample. Its cognate antigen is unknown. This chain links TRBV9 with TRBJ2-7; 8 bases agree with TRBD1. The sequencing sample was made of naive CD4+ T cells sorted from blood. Subset: CD45RA+ positively selected. The origin of this receptor is a woman in her thirties in good health. Here the CDR3 reads CASSAQGAYEQYF. The CDR3 nucleotides read TGTGCCAGCAGCGCACAGGGGGCCTACGAGCAGTACTTC.